This T cell receptor beta chain was captured by sequencing in a study of OX40 agonist ivuxolimab in advanced cancers. TCRdb's table, derived via immunoSEQ multiplex PCR, lists solely in-frame clones and lacks some. This table has 97,000 or so clones, around 90% appearing once. Study-wide results and limits: With doses of 0.1 to 3.0 mg/kg, CD4+ and CD8+ blood T cells had undergone clonal expansion by week 6.

With 7 bases removed from V and 2 bases from J, the gap between germline ends came to 12 bases. Germline V gene lookup returns CDR1 SGHVS and CDR2 FQNEAQ. The CDR3 is 13 residues long. Comment on this clone: Its antigen remains unknown.

The V and J genes are TRBV7-8 and TRBJ2-7; D uncertain. This clonotype was sampled from an adult with an advanced solid tumor such as melanoma, head and neck, liver or kidney cancer. The sample was CD4+ or CD8+ T cells sorted from blood, taken in a trial of the OX40 agonist ivuxolimab. In DNA form, the CDR3 reads TGTGCCAGCACCAGAAGTTCTACCTACGAGCAGTACTTC. It is translated as CASTRSSTYEQYF.